This T cell receptor beta chain was found in a study of cytomegalovirus exposure and HLA in healthy donors. Overall study results and limits: The study labeled fewer than 200 TCR beta chains cytomegalovirus-associated. Immune exposure information available was restricted to CMV serostatus. In a later analysis, a missense DCLRE1C variant was linked to TCR beta V- and J-gene trimming.

Note on this clone: Antigen: not known.

Though probably carrying unrecorded immune exposures, donors were nominally healthy at sampling. V dropped 2 bases and J dropped 0 bases, with 8 bases sitting between them. The V gene's germline CDR1 is SNHLY and CDR2 FYNNEI. CDR3 length: 15 amino acids. The PCR employed 60 Vbeta primers together with 13 Jbeta primers. The method was immunoSEQ multiplex PCR; TCRdb's version includes in-frame clones alone and lacks a portion of them. Of around 180,000 clones listed, around 83% were seen once; the top ten hold 0.85% to 1.4%. Material: PBMCs. The receptor was isolated from a woman between 40 and 50 years old in good health and CMV-seronegative. This chain links TRBV2 with TRBJ1-5; D not certain. Here the CDR3 DNA reads TGTGCCAGCAGTGAAACCGGGTTTAGCAATCAGCCCCAGCATTTT. Its protein is CASSETGFSNQPQHF.